These T cell receptor beta chains were read from a single sample in a study of cytomegalovirus exposure and HLA in healthy donors. The table came from immunoSEQ multiplex PCR; TCRdb's copy has only in-frame clones and leaves some out. The sample yields roughly 71,000 clones, approximately 70% seen once. What was sequenced was PBMCs. The receptors originated from a man in his forties or fifties in good health and CMV-seropositive. The CDR3 runs from the conserved cysteine through the conserved F or W.

>TRBV7-9
CASSSTYSNQPQHF
>TRBV19
CASSPRGGSVRNEQFF
>TRBV9
CASSQGGPKVGNTIYF
>TRBV19
CASRGRLNTEAFF
>TRBV6-1
CASRTWGAGELFF
>TRBV5-1
CASSSVPGQGSGANVLTF
>TRBV5-1
CASSVEGQGAYEQYF
>TRBV7-3
CASSLTRPTEAFF
>TRBV5-6
CASTALGQAGSPLHF
>TRBV23-1
CASSLPRPSGDQPQHF
>TRBV7-2
CASSSSGGIYEQYF
>TRBV5-5
CASSSQGDGYIQYF
>TRBV19
CASSDKYYGYTF
>TRBV30
CAWSVSGGAYEQYF
>TRBV5-1
CASSLAMGPPGEETQYF
>TRBV6-5
CASSQTGGYTGELFF
>TRBV9
CASSVGGLAEAYEQYF
>TRBV4-3
CASSQGILAGDSYEQYF
>TRBV9
CASSVVGGGFPEAFF
>TRBV30
CAWRKRGALYEQYF